This TCR beta chain was captured in a study of metastatic and nonmetastatic thyroid tumors. At the level of the study: Repertoires of blood and of tissue (tumor or nodule) from malignant and benign thyroid patients were compared.

This clone was found a few times. Its antigen is still unknown. Study findings and constraints: A significant increase in TCR beta diversity was reportedly seen in malignant thyroid tumors relative to benign nodules, in blood and tumor.

All patients were untreated before thyroid surgery. Study processing details: CDR3 was compared across clinicopathological groups, and the resulting differences were used to build a distant-metastasis classifier for papillary thyroid cancer. With MiXCR, TCRdb reprocessed the PCR reads. The V and J calls, along with clone size, are taken from TCRdb and not from the paper's own processing. The table lists roughly 39,000 clones, approximately 51% of them singletons. The CDR3 sequence is 14 residues long. The ends lost 4 bases at V and 8 bases at J; junction bases unmatched: 4. The V gene's germline CDR1 is KGHSH and CDR2 LQKENI.

The chain has TRBV18 and TRBJ1-6, with 8 nucleotides matching TRBD1. The sample consisted of tumor tissue. The sequence derives from a male donor with papillary thyroid cancer or a benign thyroid nodule (not recorded which). Some clones in this sample may be carry-over from other donors' samples. CDR3 residues: CASSRQGKDSPLHF. The CDR3 coding sequence is TGTGCCAGCTCACGACAGGGGAAAGATTCACCCCTCCACTTT. The full variable domain, its missing parts supplied by reference TRBV18 and TRBJ1-6, is NAGVMQNPRHLVRRRGQEARLRCSPMKGHSHVYWYRQLPEEGLKFMVYLQKENIIDESGMPKERFSAEFPKEGPSILRIQQVVRGDSAAYFCASSRQGKDSPLHFGNGTRLTVT.